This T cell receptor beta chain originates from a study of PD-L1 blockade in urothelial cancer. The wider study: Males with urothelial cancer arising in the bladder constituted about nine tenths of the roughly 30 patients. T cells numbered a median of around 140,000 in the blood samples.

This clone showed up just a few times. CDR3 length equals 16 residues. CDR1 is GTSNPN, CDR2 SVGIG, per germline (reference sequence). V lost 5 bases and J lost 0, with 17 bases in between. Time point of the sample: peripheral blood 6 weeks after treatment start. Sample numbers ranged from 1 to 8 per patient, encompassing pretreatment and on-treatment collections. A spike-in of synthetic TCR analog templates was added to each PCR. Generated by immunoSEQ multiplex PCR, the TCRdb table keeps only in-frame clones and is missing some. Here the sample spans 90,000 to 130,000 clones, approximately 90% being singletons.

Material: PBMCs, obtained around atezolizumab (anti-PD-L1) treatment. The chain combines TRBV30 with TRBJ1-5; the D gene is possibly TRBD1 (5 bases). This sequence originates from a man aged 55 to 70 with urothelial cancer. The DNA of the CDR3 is TGTGCCTGGGACCCTGGTTCGGGGGATAGCAATCAGCCCCAGCATTTT. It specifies CAWDPGSGDSNQPQHF.